A single sample gave rise to the 22 T cell receptor beta chains below, sequenced in a study of blood T cell repertoires in COVID-19. Sequenced by immunoSEQ multiplex PCR; TCRdb stores in-frame clones only, minus some. The table lists roughly 100,000 clones, 60% to 80% of them singletons. The sequencing sample was made of peripheral blood. The receptors shown here come from a human donor with acute or convalescent COVID-19. The donor label of this sample is uncertain.

The chain employs TRBV24-1 and TRBJ2-6; 11 nucleotides align to TRBD1. The germline CDR1 and CDR2 sequences are KGHDR and SFDVKD. The V segment lost 4 bases and the J segment 2 bases; nucleotides outside the gene matches: 6. The CDR3 extends over 18 amino acids. In DNA form, the CDR3 reads TGTGCCACCAGTGAACACGGACAGGGGGCGACTGGGGCCAACGTCCTGACTTTC. Translating gives CATSEHGQGATGANVLTF.

The chain combines TRBV5-1 with TRBJ2-3; a possible D gene is TRBD2 (6 bases). Germline V lookup: CDR1 SGHRS, CDR2 YFSETQ. The CDR3 runs to 16 residues. The V gene lost 0 bases and the J gene lost 3 bases, with 14 bases spanning the gap. In nucleotides, the CDR3 is TGCGCCAGCAGCTTGGCAGGTGGGGGGAGGACAGATACGCAGTATTTT. Its protein product is CASSLAGGGRTDTQYF.

This clone was found a few times. J is TRBJ1-6 and V is TRBV9; 7 bases fit TRBD1. The J segment lost 5 bases and the V segment lost 0 bases, leaving 2 bases of the junction unmatched. This CDR3 is built from 15 residues. Looked up from germline, CDR1 is SGDLS and CDR2 is YYNGEE. The CDR3 spells CASSVGGGDNSPLHF. For the CDR3, the DNA is TGTGCCAGCAGCGTAGGAGGGGGCGATAATTCACCCCTCCACTTT. Full variable domain (remainder filled in from reference TRBV9 and TRBJ1-6): DSGVTQTPKHLITATGQRVTLRCSPRSGDLSVYWYQQSLDQGLQFLIQYYNGEERAKGNILERFSAQQFPDLHSELNLSSLELGDSALYFCASSVGGGDNSPLHFGNGTRLTVT.

A note on this clone: At one end the junction does not follow the germline gene, possibly because of a read error. The CDR3 sequence is CASRLEVRGNTEAFF. CDR3 nucleotide sequence: TGCGCCAGCAGATTGGAGGTCAGGGGGAACACTGAAGCTTTCTTT. The chain employs TRBV5-1 and TRBJ1-1; TRBD1 might be the D (6 bases). CDR1 is SGHRS and CDR2 is YFSETQ in the germline V gene. The CDR3 length is 15 residues.

The CDR3 region has the DNA TGTGCCAGCAGCGTAGGTGTGGGGGGGGCAACAGATACGCAGTATTTT. This sequence encodes CASSVGVGGATDTQYF. The chain carries TRBV9 and TRBJ2-3, with a tentative D call TRBD2 (7 bases). V was clipped by 0 bases and J by 3 bases, with 14 bases between them. The CDR3 extends over 16 amino acids. The germline CDR1 and CDR2 sequences are SGDLS and YYNGEE.

This clone has just one count. CDR3 protein: CASSPRGQGARGYTF. The CDR3 DNA follows: TGTGCCAGCAGCCCTCGAGGACAGGGGGCTCGAGGCTACACCTTC. V gene TRBV28 combines with J gene TRBJ1-2; TRBD1 aligns across 11 bases. With V trimmed by 6 bases and J by 8 bases, 11 bases remained unmatched. Germline-derived CDR1 and CDR2 are MDHEN and SYDVKM. The CDR3 contains 15 residues.

This clone has only a few counts. V is TRBV7-9 and J is TRBJ2-7; 8 bases are a match to TRBD1. Germline V gene data show CDR1 as SEHNR and CDR2 as FQNEAQ (reference sequence). The CDR3 is 15 amino acids. V was pared by 2 bases and J by 2 bases, with 5 bases of the junction left unmatched. The CDR3 DNA follows: TGTGCCAGCAGCTTAACGGGGACAGGAGCCTACGAGCAGTACTTC. Amino acid sequence: CASSLTGTGAYEQYF.

The V call is TRBV12-5, the J call TRBJ2-1, with 11 bases that match TRBD2. There are 15 residues in the CDR3. Germline CDR1 is LGHNT and CDR2 is FRNRAP. The junction had 8 bases not matched to a gene; V was cut back by 3 bases and J by 10 bases. The CDR3 loop is CASGLRLAGRDEQFF. As DNA, the CDR3 is TGTGCTAGTGGTTTAAGACTAGCGGGGAGGGACGAGCAGTTCTTC.

The chain carries TRBV7-7 and TRBJ2-3, with 12 bases that match TRBD1. CDR1 is SSHAT, CDR2 FNYEAQ, per germline (reference sequence). Trimming removed 5 bases from V and 3 bases from J; junction bases left unmatched: 6. This CDR3 spans 16 amino acids. The CDR3: CASSRGGQGATDTQYF. The CDR3 DNA sequence: TGTGCCAGCAGCCGTGGGGGACAGGGGGCAACAGATACGCAGTATTTT.

The CDR3 sequence is CASSQGGAEGTEAFF. As DNA, the CDR3 is TGTGCCAGCAGCCAAGGGGGGGCTGAGGGCACTGAAGCTTTCTTT. This chain links TRBV2 with TRBJ1-1; D possibly corresponds to TRBD1 (6 bases). CDR1 and CDR2 (germline): SNHLY, FYNNEI. This CDR3 spans 15 amino acids. V was shortened by 6 bases and J by 4 bases, with 18 bases between the two germline ends.

This clone has only one observation. The rearrangement links TRBV6-5 to TRBJ2-3, with a tentative D call TRBD1 (6 bases). The germline V and J ends were trimmed by 10 bases and 2 bases, with 16 bases remaining between them. CDR1 and CDR2 (germline): MNHEY, SVGAGI. The CDR3 runs to 14 residues. CDR3 DNA sequence: TGTGCCATCGTCAGGGGCAGTCACACAGATACGCAGTATTTT. As protein: CAIVRGSHTDTQYF.

This chain joins TRBV28 and TRBJ2-3, with TRBD2 matching 10 bases. CDR1 is MDHEN, CDR2 SYDVKM, per germline. The CDR3 totals 16 residues. Trimming cost V 5 bases and J 7 bases; bases outside gene matches: 12. The CDR3 loop is CASSGGVLAGFNTQYF. CDR3 in DNA: TGTGCCAGCAGTGGTGGGGTACTAGCGGGGTTCAATACGCAGTATTTT.

This clone was observed a few times. The chain combines TRBV11-2 with TRBJ1-1, with a weak D call TRBD1 (5 bases). The length of the CDR3 is 14 residues. Germline CDR1 and CDR2: SGHAT and FQNNGV. V gave up 5 bases and J gave up 5 bases, with 15 bases separating them. CDR3 loop: CASSPPGGETEAFF. The CDR3 nucleotides are TGTGCCAGCAGCCCACCAGGAGGGGAGACTGAAGCTTTCTTT.

This clone was seen a handful of times. The chain recombines TRBV5-6 with TRBJ1-4; 9 bases map to TRBD1. Germline values: CDR1 SGHDT, CDR2 YYEEEE. The CDR3 has 15 residues. V was clipped by 4 bases and J by 7 bases; unmatched bases: 8. The CDR3: CASSRTGTGLEKLFF. The CDR3 nucleotides read TGTGCCAGCAGCCGTACCGGGACAGGGCTTGAAAAACTGTTTTTT.

This clone was observed a few times. The CDR3 loop is CASIFWDRSNQPQHF. In DNA, the CDR3 is TGTGCCAGCATCTTTTGGGACAGGTCCAATCAGCCCCAGCATTTT. The rearrangement links TRBV11-3 to TRBJ1-5, with 8 bases lining up with TRBD1. The trim removed 7 bases at V and 3 bases at J, leaving 8 bases unmatched. The CDR3 totals 15 residues. Germline CDR1 is SGHNT and CDR2 is YENEEA.

Only a few counts were recorded for this clone. The chain carries TRBV9 and TRBJ1-3; possibly TRBD1 for D (5 bases). From germline, CDR1 is SGDLS and CDR2 YYNGEE. V was trimmed by 2 bases and J by 2 bases, leaving 8 bases between them. CDR3 size: 14 residues. The CDR3 DNA reads as TGTGCCAGCAGCGTGAGCAGGGCTGGAAACACCATATATTTT. Translated, it gives CASSVSRAGNTIYF.

This chain uses TRBV6-5 with TRBJ2-2; 9 bases agree with TRBD2. Unmatched junction bases numbered 7, after V lost 2 bases and J lost 6 bases. Per the germline V gene, CDR1 is MNHEY and CDR2 is SVGAGI. The CDR3 loop spans 16 amino acids. CDR3 coding DNA: TGTGCCAGCAGTTACGCCGGGACTAGCTTATCCGGGGAGCTGTTTTTT. Translated: CASSYAGTSLSGELFF.

This clone has more than one count but fewer than ten. This sequence joins TRBV5-6 and TRBJ1-1; 8 bases align to TRBD1. Germline V lookup: CDR1 SGHDT, CDR2 YYEEEE. The CDR3 is made up of 17 amino acids. V dropped 2 bases and J dropped 0; count of bases not matched to a gene: 9. The CDR3 region is CASSFGQGIFMNTEAFF. CDR3 coding DNA: TGTGCCAGCAGCTTCGGACAGGGCATATTCATGAACACTGAAGCTTTCTTT.

The chain is built from TRBV7-2 and TRBJ1-3, with TRBD1 as a possible D gene (6 bases). This CDR3 is 12 amino acids long. Germline V gene lookup returns CDR1 SGHTA and CDR2 FQGNSA. Trimming removed 11 bases from V and 0 bases from J, with 8 bases in between. This CDR3 is CAEGVSGNTIYF. The DNA for the CDR3 is TGTGCCGAGGGGGTCTCTGGAAACACCATATATTTT. Full variable domain (rest looked up from reference TRBV7-2 and TRBJ1-3): GAGVSQSPSNKVTEKGKDVELRCDPISGHTALYWYRQSLGQGLEFLIYFQGNSAPDKSGLPSDRFSAERTGGSVSTLTIQRTQQEDSAVYLCAEGVSGNTIYFGEGSWLTVV.

V is TRBV19 and J is TRBJ2-1, with D possibly TRBD2 on 6 matching bases. With 3 bases removed from V and 7 bases from J, the gap between germline ends came to 13 bases. This CDR3 is 14 amino acids long. From germline, CDR1 is LNHDA and CDR2 SQIVND (reference sequence). The CDR3 protein is CASSMGGEVNEQFF. In DNA, the CDR3 is TGTGCCAGTAGTATGGGCGGGGAGGTGAATGAGCAGTTCTTC. The whole variable domain, filled in from reference TRBV19 and TRBJ2-1, reads DGGITQSPKYLFRKEGQNVTLSCEQNLNHDAMYWYRQDPGQGLRLIYYSQIVNDFQKGDIAEGYSVSREKKESFPLTVTSAQKNPTAFYLCASSMGGEVNEQFFGPGTRLTVL.

The sample holds a few counts of this clone. The chain carries TRBV12-5 and TRBJ2-5; TRBD1 matches 7 bases. The CDR3 runs to 13 residues. Germline loops: CDR1 LGHNT, CDR2 FRNRAP. The trim removed 2 bases at V and 5 bases at J, leaving 2 bases unmatched. CDR3 bases: TGTGCTAGTGGTTTGACAGGGGTGGAGACCCAGTACTTC. Residues: CASGLTGVETQYF.

To note about this clone: Other DNA sequences within the sample encode an identical CDR3. The chain recombines TRBV6-1 with TRBJ1-5; 8 bases align to TRBD1. J was trimmed by 5 bases and V by 2 bases; bases with no gene match: 2. The CDR3 has 14 amino acids. Germline CDR1 and CDR2: MNHNS and SASEGT. The CDR3 loop is CASSELDRDQPQHF. CDR3 sequence (DNA): TGTGCCAGCAGTGAACTGGACAGGGATCAGCCCCAGCATTTT.